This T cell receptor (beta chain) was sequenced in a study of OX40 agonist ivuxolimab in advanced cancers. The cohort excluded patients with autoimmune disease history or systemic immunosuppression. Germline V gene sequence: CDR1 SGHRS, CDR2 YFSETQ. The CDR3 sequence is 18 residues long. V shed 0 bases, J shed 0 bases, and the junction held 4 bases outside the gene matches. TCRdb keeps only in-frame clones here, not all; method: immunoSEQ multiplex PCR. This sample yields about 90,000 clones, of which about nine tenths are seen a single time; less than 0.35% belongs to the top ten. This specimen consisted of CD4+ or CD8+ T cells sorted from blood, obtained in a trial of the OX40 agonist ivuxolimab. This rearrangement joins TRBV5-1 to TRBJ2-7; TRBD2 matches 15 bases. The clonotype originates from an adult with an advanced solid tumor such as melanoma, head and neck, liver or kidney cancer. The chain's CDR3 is CASSLGGLAGGRSYEQYF. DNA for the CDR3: TGCGCCAGCAGCTTGGGGGGACTAGCGGGAGGTCGCTCCTACGAGCAGTACTTC.